The clone carrying this T cell receptor (beta chain) was recorded only once. From germline, CDR1 is MNHNY and CDR2 SVGAGI (reference sequence). Trimming took 5 bases from V and 6 from J, leaving 14 bases between them. The CDR3 is 14 residues long. The sample originates from a study of cytomegalovirus exposure and HLA in healthy donors. Some clones are missing from TCRdb's copy, which holds only in-frame ones; the method was immunoSEQ multiplex PCR. This sample has roughly 300,000 clones; approximately 90% occur once, and the top ten carry around 0.9%. The rearrangement uses TRBV6-6 and TRBJ1-5, with TRBD1 as a possible D gene (6 bases). Input material: PBMCs. The source of this sequence is a young woman in good health and CMV-seronegative. CDR3 loop: CASSPQGSGQPQHF. CDR3 DNA: TGTGCCAGCAGTCCCCAGGGGAGCGGTCAGCCCCAGCATTTT.